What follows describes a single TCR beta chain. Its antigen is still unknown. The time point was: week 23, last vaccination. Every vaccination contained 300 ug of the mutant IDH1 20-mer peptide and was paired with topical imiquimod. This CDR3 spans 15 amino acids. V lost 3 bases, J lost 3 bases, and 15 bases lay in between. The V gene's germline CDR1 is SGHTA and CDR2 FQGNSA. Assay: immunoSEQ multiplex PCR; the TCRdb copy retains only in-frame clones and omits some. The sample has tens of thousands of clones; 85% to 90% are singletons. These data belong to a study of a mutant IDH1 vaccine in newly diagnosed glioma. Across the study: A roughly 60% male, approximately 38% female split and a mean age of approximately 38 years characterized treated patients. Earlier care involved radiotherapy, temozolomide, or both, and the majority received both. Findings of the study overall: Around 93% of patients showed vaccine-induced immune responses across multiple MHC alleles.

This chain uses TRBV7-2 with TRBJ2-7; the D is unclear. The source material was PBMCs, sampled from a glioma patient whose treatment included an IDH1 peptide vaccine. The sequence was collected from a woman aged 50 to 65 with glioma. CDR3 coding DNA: TGTGCCAGCAGCTTTAGACCGGACCGTAACTACGAGCAGTACTTC. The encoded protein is CASSFRPDRNYEQYF.